Each of the 28 T cell receptor beta chains below was sequenced from the same sample in a study of shared clonotypes between healthy human individuals. Naive CD8 cells lacked CD45RO and underwent positive selection for CCR7, leaving out terminally differentiated effector memory CD45RA+ cells. Some clones are missing from TCRdb's copy, which holds only in-frame ones; the method was immunoSEQ multiplex PCR. This table holds under 600,000 clones, roughly 98% found once. Sequenced sample: naive CD8+ T cells sorted from blood. The receptors here all came from a man aged 25-40 years in good health.

V and J are TRBV19 and TRBJ2-5, with 7 nucleotides matching TRBD1. Germline CDR1 is LNHDA and CDR2 is SQIVND (reference sequence). The CDR3 has 14 residues. Trimming cost V 6 bases and J 4 bases; bases outside gene matches: 8. The CDR3 here is CASRPRGFGETQYF. CDR3 coding DNA: TGTGCCAGTAGACCCAGGGGGTTCGGAGAGACCCAGTACTTC. The full variable domain, completed using reference TRBV19 and TRBJ2-5, is DGGITQSPKYLFRKEGQNVTLSCEQNLNHDAMYWYRQDPGQGLRLIYYSQIVNDFQKGDIAEGYSVSREKKESFPLTVTSAQKNPTAFYLCASRPRGFGETQYFGPGTRLLVL.

This chain connects TRBV5-6 to TRBJ2-7; D not resolved. The CDR3 totals 14 residues. Germline lookup yields CDR1 SGHDT and CDR2 YYEEEE. Trimming left V 1 base short and J 1 base short, with 9 bases between. CDR3 residues: CASSLPSESYEQYF. Written as DNA, the CDR3 is TGTGCCAGCAGCTTGCCCAGCGAGTCCTACGAGCAGTACTTC.

The chain couples TRBV19 to TRBJ2-1; no firm D call. CDR1 LNHDA and CDR2 SQIVND come from the germline V gene (reference sequence). The CDR3 is 15 residues long. The ends were cut back, 1 base at V and 0 bases at J, with 7 bases in the middle. For the CDR3, the DNA is TGTGCCAGTAGTATAGTGGATAGCTCCTACAATGAGCAGTTCTTC. Encoded protein: CASSIVDSSYNEQFF.

The chain employs TRBV28 and TRBJ1-2; no clear D gene. The CDR3 spans 13 residues. V dropped 7 bases and J dropped 3 bases, with 12 bases sitting between them. Germline V CDR1 and CDR2: MDHEN, SYDVKM. CDR3 region: CASTVYSDYGYTF. The CDR3 DNA reads TGTGCCAGCACCGTCTATTCGGACTATGGCTACACCTTC.

The chain joins TRBV4-3 to TRBJ2-7; either TRBD1 or TRBD2 may fit D (6 bases each). The CDR3 extends over 14 amino acids. The germline gives CDR1 LGHNA, CDR2 YSLEER. Trimming took off 4 bases at V and 3 bases at J, with 13 bases between the two ends. CDR3 DNA sequence: TGCGCCAGCAGCCCGGGAGTAGGGGGCTACGAGCAGTACTTC. Translating it yields CASSPGVGGYEQYF.

The rearrangement uses TRBV27 and TRBJ1-5; 9 positions match TRBD1. Germline loops: CDR1 MNHEY, CDR2 SMNVEV (reference sequence). This CDR3 spans 16 amino acids. With V trimmed by 6 bases and J by 6 bases, 12 bases remained unmatched. CDR3 sequence: CASRRTGTGPTQPQHF. CDR3 nucleotides: TGTGCCAGCAGGAGGACCGGGACAGGGCCTACTCAGCCCCAGCATTTT.

The chain combines TRBV5-4 with TRBJ2-2; unclear D gene. Germline V CDR1 and CDR2: SGHNT, YYREEE (reference sequence). The CDR3 covers 15 residues. The ends were cut back, 4 bases at V and 0 bases at J, with 10 bases in the middle. The CDR3 region is CASSLEAANTGELFF. The CDR3 DNA is TGTGCCAGCAGCCTAGAGGCTGCGAACACCGGGGAGCTGTTTTTT.

This chain connects TRBV4-1 to TRBJ2-1, with TRBD2 matching 7 bases. Germline V CDR1 and CDR2: MGHRA, YSYEKL. The CDR3 loop spans 17 amino acids. The ends lost 0 bases at V and 6 bases at J; junction bases unmatched: 11. The DNA for the CDR3 is TGCGCCAGCAGCCAAGATAACAAGGCGGGAGCCGGCAATGAGCAGTTCTTC. Translation: CASSQDNKAGAGNEQFF.

As for this clone: This same CDR3 is encoded by further DNA sequences in the sample. Here the CDR3 DNA reads TGTGCCAGCAGCTTGTTGACAGCGGGAGAGCAGTACTTC. This codes for CASSLLTAGEQYF. This chain links TRBV7-2 with TRBJ2-7; 7 bases are a match to TRBD2. This CDR3 is built from 13 residues. With V trimmed by 3 bases and J by 7 bases, 6 bases remained unmatched. CDR1 and CDR2 (germline): SGHTA, FQGNSA.

The rearrangement links TRBV20-1 to TRBJ1-1, with 7 nucleotides matching TRBD1. This CDR3 spans 11 amino acids. V gave up 5 bases and J gave up 7 bases; unmatched junction bases: 4. Germline V lookup: CDR1 DFQATT, CDR2 SNEGSKA (reference sequence). The DNA of the CDR3 is TGCAGTGCTCTCCGGGACAGTGAAGCTTTCTTT. Its translation: CSALRDSEAFF.

The chain is built from TRBV15 and TRBJ2-7, with TRBD1 matching 9 bases. Germline V gene sequence: CDR1 LNHNV, CDR2 YYDKDF (reference sequence). With 9 bases clipped from V and 3 bases from J, the junction kept 3 bases outside the gene matches. This CDR3 comprises 12 residues. The CDR3 bases are TGTGCCACTCAGACAGGGGGCTACGAGCAGTACTTC. This encodes CATQTGGYEQYF.

The gene calls are TRBV27 and TRBJ2-7; 11 positions agree with TRBD1. Germline V gene lookup returns CDR1 MNHEY and CDR2 SMNVEV (reference sequence). CDR3 length: 18 amino acids. Losses at the gene ends were 5 bases for V and 5 bases for J; bases not matched to a gene: 17. CDR3 loop: CASSPNTGQGALWDEQYF. DNA for the CDR3: TGTGCCAGCAGTCCAAATACCGGACAGGGGGCGCTTTGGGACGAGCAGTACTTC.

This chain joins TRBV28 and TRBJ2-3, with 7 bases aligning to TRBD1. The J segment lost 2 bases and the V segment lost 7 bases, leaving 15 bases of the junction unmatched. From germline, CDR1 is MDHEN and CDR2 SYDVKM. This CDR3 has 17 residues. CDR3 in amino acids: CASNGEFLTGTTDTQYF. The CDR3 nucleotides are TGTGCCAGCAATGGGGAATTTCTGACAGGGACCACAGATACGCAGTATTTT.

J is TRBJ2-5 and V is TRBV14; 8 bases fit TRBD2. Germline loops: CDR1 SGHDN, CDR2 FVKESK. There are 15 residues in the CDR3. The J segment lost 5 bases and the V segment lost 4 bases, leaving 9 bases of the junction unmatched. The CDR3 DNA reads TGTGCCAGCAGCCCCAGAGCGGGAGTCGGGGAGACCCAGTACTTC. It yields the protein CASSPRAGVGETQYF. Filled out from reference TRBV14 and TRBJ2-5, the complete variable domain reads EAGVTQFPSHSVIEKGQTVTLRCDPISGHDNLYWYRRVMGKEIKFLLHFVKESKQDESGMPNNRFLAERTGGTYSTLKVQPAELEDSGVYFCASSPRAGVGETQYFGPGTRLLVL.

The V gene is TRBV27, the J gene TRBJ2-7; D perhaps matches TRBD1 (6 bases). Germline V CDR1 and CDR2: MNHEY, SMNVEV (reference sequence). V was trimmed by 3 bases and J by 5 bases, leaving 14 bases between them. This CDR3 spans 14 amino acids. The CDR3 loop is CASSFRGRGDEQYF. Written as DNA, the CDR3 is TGTGCCAGCAGTTTCCGGGGCAGGGGCGACGAGCAGTACTTC.

The chain carries TRBV29-1 and TRBJ1-1; weak D call: TRBD1 (5 bases). The germline V gene encodes CDR1 SQVTM and CDR2 ANQGSEA. The CDR3 loop spans 13 amino acids. Trimming shortened V by 6 bases and J by 2 bases, and 13 bases separated the two germline ends. The CDR3 region is CSVGDSDNTEAFF. The CDR3, as DNA: TGCAGCGTAGGTGACAGCGATAACACTGAAGCTTTCTTT. Full variable domain (remainder filled in from reference TRBV29-1 and TRBJ1-1): SAVISQKPSRDICQRGTSLTIQCQVDSQVTMMFWYRQQPGQSLTLIATANQGSEATYESGFVIDKFPISRPNLTFSTLTVSNMSPEDSSIYLCSVGDSDNTEAFFGQGTRLTVV.

The rearrangement links TRBV30 to TRBJ2-5, with unresolved D. Trimming removed 4 bases at V and 4 bases at J, with 13 bases between. Germline CDR1 GTSNPN, CDR2 SVGIG (reference sequence). CDR3 size: 13 residues. The CDR3 DNA sequence: TGTGCCTGGAACACATTAACGGGAGAGACCCAGTACTTC. Translation gives CAWNTLTGETQYF.

This chain links TRBV4-1 with TRBJ2-7; perhaps D is TRBD1 or TRBD2 (5 bases each). V gave up 1 base and J gave up 0 bases, with 13 bases separating them. Germline loops: CDR1 MGHRA, CDR2 YSYEKL. The CDR3 loop spans 16 amino acids. The CDR3 DNA follows: TGCGCCAGCAGCCAAGTTTTCGAGGGGAGCTCCTACGAGCAGTACTTC. Its translation is CASSQVFEGSSYEQYF.

The chain joins TRBV27 to TRBJ1-5, with TRBD1 as a possible D gene (5 bases). V lost 0 bases and J 7 bases, leaving 13 bases between the germline ends. CDR3 length: 15 residues. Per the germline V gene, CDR1 is MNHEY and CDR2 is SMNVEV (reference sequence). CDR3: CASSLSPQGGQPQHF. The CDR3 region has the DNA TGTGCCAGCAGTTTATCTCCGCAGGGCGGGCAGCCCCAGCATTTT.

The chain combines TRBV27 with TRBJ2-7; no clear D. Germline CDR1 MNHEY, CDR2 SMNVEV (reference sequence). CDR3 size: 15 residues. V lost 2 bases, J lost 2 bases, and 13 bases lay in between. DNA of the CDR3: TGTGCCAGCAGTTTAGCCAGCGATCCAGCCTACGAGCAGTACTTC. Translated, it gives CASSLASDPAYEQYF.

The chain is built from TRBV9 and TRBJ2-1; tentative D call: TRBD2 (5 bases). Trimming removed 0 bases at V and 8 bases at J, with 18 bases between. Germline V gene data show CDR1 as SGDLS and CDR2 as YYNGEE. CDR3 length equals 16 residues. The CDR3 bases are TGTGCCAGCAGCGTAGGGGATAGCGTGCCATTAGATGAGCAGTTCTTC. Translating it yields CASSVGDSVPLDEQFF. The full variable domain, completed using reference TRBV9 and TRBJ2-1, is DSGVTQTPKHLITATGQRVTLRCSPRSGDLSVYWYQQSLDQGLQFLIQYYNGEERAKGNILERFSAQQFPDLHSELNLSSLELGDSALYFCASSVGDSVPLDEQFFGPGTRLTVL.

This chain uses TRBV6-1 with TRBJ2-3; D remains ambiguous. Trimming left V 1 base short and J 9 bases short, with 8 bases between. The germline V gene encodes CDR1 MNHNS and CDR2 SASEGT. This CDR3 comprises 12 residues. CDR3 nucleotide sequence: TGTGCCAGCAGTGAAGATTGGAAAACGCAGTATTTT. As protein: CASSEDWKTQYF.

The chain couples TRBV9 to TRBJ2-1, with TRBD2 matching 7 bases. V was clipped by 3 bases and J by 2 bases; unmatched bases: 5. This CDR3 has 15 residues. From germline, CDR1 is SGDLS and CDR2 YYNGEE. CDR3 nucleotide sequence: TGTGCCAGCAGCGGGGCGGGAGAGACCTACAATGAGCAGTTCTTC. This gives the protein CASSGAGETYNEQFF.

This clone was seen a single time. The chain has TRBV27 and TRBJ1-5; weak D call: TRBD1 (5 bases). Trimming removed 5 bases at V and 6 bases at J, with 17 bases between. CDR3 length: 15 residues. Germline values: CDR1 MNHEY, CDR2 SMNVEV (reference sequence). CDR3 DNA: TGTGCCAGCAGTCCCCGAGGCAGGGTGTCTCAGCCCCAGCATTTT. Translating it yields CASSPRGRVSQPQHF.

The rearrangement joins TRBV5-4 to TRBJ2-7; 10 bases are shared with TRBD2. Germline V gives CDR1 SGHNT, CDR2 YYREEE (reference sequence). The CDR3 has 15 residues. The trim removed 2 bases at V and 2 bases at J, leaving 4 bases unmatched. The CDR3 loop reads CASSLIAGGAYEQYF. In DNA, the CDR3 is TGTGCCAGCAGCTTAATAGCGGGAGGCGCCTACGAGCAGTACTTC.

The rearrangement uses TRBV15 and TRBJ2-1; D tentatively fits TRBD1 or TRBD2 (6 bases each). Germline V CDR1 and CDR2: LNHNV, YYDKDF (reference sequence). Trimming stripped 3 bases from V and 9 bases from J, with 18 bases between. The CDR3 is 15 amino acids. The CDR3 nucleotides read TGTGCCACCAGCAGGGACTTATCGGGGGCCCCTGAGCAGTTCTTC. Its protein is CATSRDLSGAPEQFF.

The gene calls are TRBV7-9 and TRBJ2-7; the D is unclear. Looked up from germline, CDR1 is SEHNR and CDR2 is FQNEAQ (reference sequence). This CDR3 spans 14 amino acids. The germline V and J ends were trimmed by 4 bases and 2 bases, with 12 bases remaining between them. CDR3 coding DNA: TGTGCCAGCAGCTCGATCAGTAGACCCTACGAGCAGTACTTC. Its protein is CASSSISRPYEQYF.

This chain joins TRBV9 and TRBJ2-7; D unresolved. This CDR3 contains 13 residues. Germline assignment: CDR1 SGDLS and CDR2 YYNGEE. Trimming took 0 bases from V and 3 from J, leaving 7 bases between them. The CDR3 loop is CASSVAPYYEQYF. The CDR3 coding sequence is TGTGCCAGCAGCGTAGCCCCGTACTACGAGCAGTACTTC. The full variable domain, in which reference TRBV9 and TRBJ2-7 provide the parts outside the CDR3, is DSGVTQTPKHLITATGQRVTLRCSPRSGDLSVYWYQQSLDQGLQFLIQYYNGEERAKGNILERFSAQQFPDLHSELNLSSLELGDSALYFCASSVAPYYEQYFGPGTRLTVT.